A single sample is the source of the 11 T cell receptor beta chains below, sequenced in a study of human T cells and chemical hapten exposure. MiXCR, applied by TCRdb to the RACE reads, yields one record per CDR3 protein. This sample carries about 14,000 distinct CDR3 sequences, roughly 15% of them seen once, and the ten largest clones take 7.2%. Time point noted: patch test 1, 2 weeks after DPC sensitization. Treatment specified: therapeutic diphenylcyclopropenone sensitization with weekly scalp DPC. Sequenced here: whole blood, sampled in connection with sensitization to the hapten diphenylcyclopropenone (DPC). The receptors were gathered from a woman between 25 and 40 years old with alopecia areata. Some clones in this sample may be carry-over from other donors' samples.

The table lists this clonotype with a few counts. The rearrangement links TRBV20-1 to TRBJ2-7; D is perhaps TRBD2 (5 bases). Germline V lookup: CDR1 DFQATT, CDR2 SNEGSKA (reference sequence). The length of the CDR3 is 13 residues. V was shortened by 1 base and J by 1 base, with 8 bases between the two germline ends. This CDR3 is CSARAGSSYEQYV. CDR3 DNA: TGCAGTGCTAGAGCGGGATCATCCTACGAGCAGTACGTC.

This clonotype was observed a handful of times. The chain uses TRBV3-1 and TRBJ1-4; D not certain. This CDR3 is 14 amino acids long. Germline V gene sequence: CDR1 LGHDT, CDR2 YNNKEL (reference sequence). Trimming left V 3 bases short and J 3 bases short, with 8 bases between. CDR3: CASSQLTSNEKLFF. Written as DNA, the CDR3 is TGTGCCAGCAGCCAGCTGACATCTAATGAAAAACTGTTTTTT.

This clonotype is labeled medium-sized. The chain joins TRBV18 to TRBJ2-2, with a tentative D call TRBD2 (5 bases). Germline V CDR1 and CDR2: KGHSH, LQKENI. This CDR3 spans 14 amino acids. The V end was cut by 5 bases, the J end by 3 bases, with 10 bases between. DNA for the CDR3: TGTGCCAGCTCATCCCGAGGGCACACCGGGGAGCTGTTTTTT. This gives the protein CASSSRGHTGELFF.

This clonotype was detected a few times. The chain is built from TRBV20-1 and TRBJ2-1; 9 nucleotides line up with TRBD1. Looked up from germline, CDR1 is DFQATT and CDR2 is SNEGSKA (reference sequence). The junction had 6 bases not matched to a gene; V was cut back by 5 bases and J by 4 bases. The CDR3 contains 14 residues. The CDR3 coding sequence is TGCAGTGCTGCCCAGGGGACAGGGTACAATGAGCAGTTCTTC. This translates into CSAAQGTGYNEQFF.

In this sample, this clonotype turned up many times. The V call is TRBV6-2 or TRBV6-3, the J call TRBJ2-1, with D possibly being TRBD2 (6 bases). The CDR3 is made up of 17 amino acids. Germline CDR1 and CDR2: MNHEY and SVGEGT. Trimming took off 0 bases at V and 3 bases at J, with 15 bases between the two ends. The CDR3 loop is CASSYSPLGGVYNEQFF. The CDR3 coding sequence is TGTGCCAGCAGTTACTCTCCACTCGGAGGGGTCTACAATGAGCAGTTCTTC.

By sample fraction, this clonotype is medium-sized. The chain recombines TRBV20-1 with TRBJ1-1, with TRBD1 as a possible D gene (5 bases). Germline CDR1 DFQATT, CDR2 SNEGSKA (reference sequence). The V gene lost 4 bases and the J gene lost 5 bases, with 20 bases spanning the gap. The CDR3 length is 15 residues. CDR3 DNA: TGCAGTGCTACCGGGGCATTTTCGGTGGGAACTGAAGCTTTCTTT. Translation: CSATGAFSVGTEAFF.

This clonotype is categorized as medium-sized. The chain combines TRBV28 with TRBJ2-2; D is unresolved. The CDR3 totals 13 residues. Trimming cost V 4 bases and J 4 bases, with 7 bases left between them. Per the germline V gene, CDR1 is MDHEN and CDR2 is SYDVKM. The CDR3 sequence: CASSSRATGELFF. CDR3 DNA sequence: TGTGCCAGCAGTTCCCGGGCCACCGGGGAGCTGTTTTTT.

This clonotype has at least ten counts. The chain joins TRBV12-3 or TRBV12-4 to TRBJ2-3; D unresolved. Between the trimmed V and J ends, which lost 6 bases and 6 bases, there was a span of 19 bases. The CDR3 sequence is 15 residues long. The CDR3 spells CASSPRASDWDTQYF. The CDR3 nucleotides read TGTGCCAGCAGCCCTCGAGCAAGCGATTGGGATACGCAGTATTTT.

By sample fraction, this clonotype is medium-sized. CDR3 sequence reads: CASSFSQGNYEQYF. The DNA of the CDR3 is TGTGCCAGCAGTTTTAGTCAGGGAAACTACGAGCAGTACTTC. J is TRBJ2-7 and V is TRBV28; weak D call: TRBD1 (5 bases). V lost 3 bases and J 3 bases, leaving 12 bases between the germline ends. Germline V lookup: CDR1 MDHEN, CDR2 SYDVKM. The CDR3 runs to 14 residues.

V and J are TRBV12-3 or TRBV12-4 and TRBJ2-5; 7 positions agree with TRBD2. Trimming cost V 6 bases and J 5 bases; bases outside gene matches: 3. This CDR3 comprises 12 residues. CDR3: CASRRLAETQYF. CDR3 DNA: TGTGCCAGCAGAAGACTAGCTGAGACCCAGTACTTC.

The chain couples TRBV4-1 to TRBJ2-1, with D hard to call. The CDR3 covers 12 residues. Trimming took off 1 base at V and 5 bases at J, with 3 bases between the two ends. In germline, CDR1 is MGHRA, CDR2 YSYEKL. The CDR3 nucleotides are TGCGCCAGCAGCCAAGGAAACAATGAGCAGTTCTTC. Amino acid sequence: CASSQGNNEQFF.